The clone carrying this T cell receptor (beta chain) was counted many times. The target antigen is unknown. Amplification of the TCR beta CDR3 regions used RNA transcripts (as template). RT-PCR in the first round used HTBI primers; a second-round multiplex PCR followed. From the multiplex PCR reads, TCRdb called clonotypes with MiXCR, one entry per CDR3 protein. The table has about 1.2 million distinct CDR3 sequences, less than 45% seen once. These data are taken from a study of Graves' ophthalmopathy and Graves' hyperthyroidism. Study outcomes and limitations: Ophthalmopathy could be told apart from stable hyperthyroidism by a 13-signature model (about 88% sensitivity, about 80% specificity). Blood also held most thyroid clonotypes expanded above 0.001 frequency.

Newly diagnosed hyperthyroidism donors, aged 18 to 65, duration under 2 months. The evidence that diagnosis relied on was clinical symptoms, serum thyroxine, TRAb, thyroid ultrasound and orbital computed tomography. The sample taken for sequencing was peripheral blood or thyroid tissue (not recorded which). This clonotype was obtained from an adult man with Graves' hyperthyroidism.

DNA for the CDR3: TGTGCCAGCAGCCACGGACGGCCGGCGGACTCACCCCTCCACTTT. Protein sequence: CASSHGRPADSPLHF. The rearrangement uses TRBV7-9 and TRBJ1-6; D not resolved. This CDR3 is built from 15 residues. Germline CDR1 SEHNR, CDR2 FQNEAQ (reference sequence). The ends were cut back, 5 bases at V and 10 bases at J, with 18 bases in the middle.